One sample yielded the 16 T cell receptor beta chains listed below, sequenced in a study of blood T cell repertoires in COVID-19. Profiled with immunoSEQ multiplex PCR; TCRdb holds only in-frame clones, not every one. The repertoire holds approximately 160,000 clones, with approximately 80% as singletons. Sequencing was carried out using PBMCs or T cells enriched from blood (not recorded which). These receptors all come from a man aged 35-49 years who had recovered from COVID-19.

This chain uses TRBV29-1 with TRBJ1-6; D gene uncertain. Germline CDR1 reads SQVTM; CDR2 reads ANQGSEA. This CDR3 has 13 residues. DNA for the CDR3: TGCAACGAGAATAACCCCGATAATTCACCCCTCCACTTT. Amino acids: CNENNPDNSPLHF.

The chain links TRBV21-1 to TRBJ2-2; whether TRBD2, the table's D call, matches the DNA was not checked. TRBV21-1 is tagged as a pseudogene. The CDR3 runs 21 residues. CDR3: CASSKAKPKSCGGINTGELFF. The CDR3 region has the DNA TGTGCCAGCAGCAAAGCCAAACCTAAATCTTGCGGGGGGATTAACACCGGGGAGCTGTTTTTT.

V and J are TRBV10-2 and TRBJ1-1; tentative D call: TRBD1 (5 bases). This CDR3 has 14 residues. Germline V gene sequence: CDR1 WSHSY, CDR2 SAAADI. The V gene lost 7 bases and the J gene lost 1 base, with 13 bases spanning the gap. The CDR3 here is CASTSGLGNTEAFF. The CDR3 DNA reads TGCGCCAGCACCTCAGGGTTGGGGAACACTGAAGCTTTCTTT.

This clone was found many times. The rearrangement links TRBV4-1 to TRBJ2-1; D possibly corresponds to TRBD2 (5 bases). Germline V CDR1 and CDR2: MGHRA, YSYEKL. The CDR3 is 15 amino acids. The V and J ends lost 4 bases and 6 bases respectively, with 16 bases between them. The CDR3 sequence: CASSRLEGLANEQFF. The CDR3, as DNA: TGCGCCAGCAGCCGCCTTGAGGGCCTCGCCAATGAGCAGTTCTTC.

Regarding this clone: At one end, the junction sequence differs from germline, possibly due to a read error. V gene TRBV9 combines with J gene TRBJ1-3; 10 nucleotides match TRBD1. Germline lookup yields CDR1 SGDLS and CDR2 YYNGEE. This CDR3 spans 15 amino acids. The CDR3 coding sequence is TGTGCCAGCAGCAAGAGTTGGACAGGGGGAAGCACCATATATTTT. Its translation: CASSKSWTGGSTIYF.

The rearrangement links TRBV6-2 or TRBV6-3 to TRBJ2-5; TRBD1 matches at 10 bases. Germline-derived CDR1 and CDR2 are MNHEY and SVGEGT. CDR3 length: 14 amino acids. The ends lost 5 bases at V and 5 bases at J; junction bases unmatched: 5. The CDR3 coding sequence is TGTGCCAGCAGTGGACAGGGGGTGGGGGAGACCCAGTACTTC. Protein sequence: CASSGQGVGETQYF.

The CDR3 region has the DNA TGTGCCAGTAGTATGCAGTCCAGCTCTGGAAACACCATATATTTT. Its protein product is CASSMQSSSGNTIYF. The V call is TRBV19, the J call TRBJ1-3; D gene uncertain. V gave up 3 bases and J gave up 0 bases, with 9 bases separating them. In germline, CDR1 is LNHDA, CDR2 SQIVND (reference sequence). The length of the CDR3 is 15 residues.

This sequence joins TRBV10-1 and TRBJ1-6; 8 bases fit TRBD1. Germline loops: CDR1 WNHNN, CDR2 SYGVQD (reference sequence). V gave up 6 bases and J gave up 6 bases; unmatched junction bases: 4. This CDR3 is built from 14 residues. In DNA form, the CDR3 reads TGCGCCAGCAGCCTGGACAGGGCTAATTCACCCCTCCACTTT. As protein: CASSLDRANSPLHF.

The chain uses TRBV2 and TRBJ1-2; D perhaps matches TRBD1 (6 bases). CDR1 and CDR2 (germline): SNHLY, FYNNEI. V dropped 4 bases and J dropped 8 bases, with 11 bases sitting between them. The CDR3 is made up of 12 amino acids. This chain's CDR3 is CASSGDTAGYTF. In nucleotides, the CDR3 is TGTGCCAGCAGTGGGGACACGGCGGGCTACACCTTC.

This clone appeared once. CDR3 protein: CASSFGQRTEAFF. As DNA, the CDR3 is TGTGCCAGCAGCTTTGGGCAACGGACTGAAGCTTTCTTT. V usage is TRBV11-3 and J usage is TRBJ1-1; D is unclear. Per germline, CDR1 SGHNT and CDR2 YENEEA. The CDR3 loop spans 13 amino acids. Trimming stripped 3 bases from V and 5 bases from J, with 10 bases between.

For the CDR3, the DNA is TGTGCCAGCAGTCGCGGGGGGGCCTACGAGCAGTACTTC. Its translation is CASSRGGAYEQYF. The rearrangement joins TRBV6-5 to TRBJ2-7; 9 nucleotides match TRBD2. CDR1 and CDR2 (germline): MNHEY, SVGAGI. The CDR3 totals 13 residues. With V trimmed by 5 bases and J by 2 bases, 1 base remained unmatched.

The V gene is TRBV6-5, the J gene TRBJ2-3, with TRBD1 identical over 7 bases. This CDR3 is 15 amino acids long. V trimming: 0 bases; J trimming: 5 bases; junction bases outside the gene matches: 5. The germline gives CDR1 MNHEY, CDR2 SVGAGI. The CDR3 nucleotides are TGTGCCAGCAGTTACTCAGCTACAGGGGTAGATACGCAGTATTTT. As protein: CASSYSATGVDTQYF.

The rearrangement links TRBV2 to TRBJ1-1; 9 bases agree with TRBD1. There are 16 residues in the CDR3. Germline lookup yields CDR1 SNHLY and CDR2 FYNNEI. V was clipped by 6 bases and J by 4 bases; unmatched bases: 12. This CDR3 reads CASSERGQGALTEAFF. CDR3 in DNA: TGTGCCAGCAGCGAAAGGGGACAGGGAGCCCTCACTGAAGCTTTCTTT.

The CDR3 DNA is TGTGCCAGCAGCTTGGGGAACGGGGGGGCCGAGACCCAGTACTTC. Translating it yields CASSLGNGGAETQYF. This chain links TRBV7-2 with TRBJ2-5, with 8 bases aligning to TRBD2. V shed 3 bases and J 5 bases; nucleotides not matched to a gene: 8. CDR1 SGHTA and CDR2 FQGNSA come from the germline V gene. CDR3 size: 15 residues.

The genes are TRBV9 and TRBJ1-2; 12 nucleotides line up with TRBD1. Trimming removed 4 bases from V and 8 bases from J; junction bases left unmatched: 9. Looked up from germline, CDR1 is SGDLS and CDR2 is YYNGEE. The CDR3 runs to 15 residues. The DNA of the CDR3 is TGTGCCAGCAGCTTACCGGGACAGGGGGCGCGGGGCTACACCTTC. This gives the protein CASSLPGQGARGYTF. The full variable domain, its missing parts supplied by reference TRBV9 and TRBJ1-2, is DSGVTQTPKHLITATGQRVTLRCSPRSGDLSVYWYQQSLDQGLQFLIQYYNGEERAKGNILERFSAQQFPDLHSELNLSSLELGDSALYFCASSLPGQGARGYTFGSGTRLTVV.

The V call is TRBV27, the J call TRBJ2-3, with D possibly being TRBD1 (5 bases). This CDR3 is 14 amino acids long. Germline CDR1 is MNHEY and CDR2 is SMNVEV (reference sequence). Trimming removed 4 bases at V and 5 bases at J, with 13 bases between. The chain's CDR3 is CASSWTAQGDTQYF. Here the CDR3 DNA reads TGTGCCAGCAGTTGGACCGCGCAGGGAGATACGCAGTATTTT.